This T cell receptor beta chain was retrieved from a study of T cell repertoires in cytomegalovirus infection. V lost 2 bases and J lost 4; bases outside the gene matches: 6. The V gene's germline CDR1 is SGHDN and CDR2 FVKESK. The CDR3 has 15 residues. Study results and limitations: Ex vivo, HLA-C-restricted CMV-specific TCR beta clonotypes prevailed over the rest of the response. Identification of carriers of CMV plus the relevant HLA was performed using cumulative public TCR beta family frequency.

TCRdb reprocessed the reads with MiXCR, giving one entry per CDR3 protein. The sample lists some 250,000 distinct CDR3 sequences; approximately 10% were seen once. Worth noting for this clonotype: The antigen is undetermined.

The chain carries TRBV14 and TRBJ2-3; 7 bases line up with TRBD1. The TCR comes from a human donor in good health (CMV status not recorded). Some clones in this sample may be carry-over from other donors' samples. The sequencing sample was made of PBMCs. CDR3 in DNA: TGTGCCAGCAGCCAACGAAGACAGGGTGCAGATACGCAGTATTTT. This codes for CASSQRRQGADTQYF.